This T cell receptor (beta chain) is from a study of shared clonotypes between healthy human individuals. The CDR3 consists of 14 residues. Between the trimmed V and J ends, which lost 7 bases and 4 bases, there was a span of 17 bases. CDR1 is ENHRY and CDR2 is SYGVKD in the germline V gene. Only in-frame clones appear in the TCRdb table, and some are missing; sequencing was by immunoSEQ multiplex PCR. This table has about 510,000 clones, 75% to 80% appearing once. Input material: PBMCs. The sequence was obtained from a middle-aged woman in good health. Some clones in this sample may be carry-over from other donors' samples. The V call is TRBV10-3, the J call TRBJ2-7, with D maybe TRBD1 (5 bases). For the CDR3, the DNA is TGTGCCATCAATAGTAGGGCAGGGCCTTACGAGCAGTACTTC. It yields the protein CAINSRAGPYEQYF.